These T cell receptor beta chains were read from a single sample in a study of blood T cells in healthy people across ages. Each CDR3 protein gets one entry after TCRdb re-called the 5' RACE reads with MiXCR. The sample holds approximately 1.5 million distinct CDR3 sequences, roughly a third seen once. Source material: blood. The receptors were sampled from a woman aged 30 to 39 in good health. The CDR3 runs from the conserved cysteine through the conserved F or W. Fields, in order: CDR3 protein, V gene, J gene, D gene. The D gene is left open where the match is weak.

CATSRVGDRGPGGYTF	TRBV15	TRBJ1-2	TRBD1
CASSLYVGIEQYF	TRBV5-5	TRBJ2-5	NA
CSARDPTGDGSGANVLTF	TRBV20-1	TRBJ2-6	TRBD1
CASSVMGTSYEQYF	TRBV9	NA	NA
CASSFTGSAQYF	TRBV5-5	TRBJ2-5	NA
CASSPRTGEIVRGYTF	TRBV9	TRBJ1-2	TRBD1
CASSLASGTQPQHF	TRBV7-9	TRBJ1-5	NA
CSAPWTGRDSPLHF	TRBV20-1	TRBJ1-6	TRBD1
CASSGNRWNYGYTF	TRBV27	TRBJ1-2	NA
CASSQWHLKTQYF	TRBV4-1	TRBJ2-5	NA
CASSEVGTGTDTQYF	TRBV2	TRBJ2-3	TRBD1
CSARDPVRGGSNQPQHF	TRBV20-1	TRBJ1-5	NA
CSDMGSNYNEQFF	TRBV20-1	TRBJ2-1	NA
CASSSYPGFFPFF	TRBV7-2	TRBJ2-1	NA
CAISVQGRGEAFF	TRBV10-3	TRBJ1-1	NA
CSARDGSGGSYEQYF	TRBV20-1	TRBJ2-7	TRBD2
CANRDREAYGYTF	TRBV2	TRBJ1-2	TRBD1
CASSIGQASSYEQYF	TRBV27	TRBJ2-7	TRBD1
CASRPDLRGYEQYF	TRBV10-2	TRBJ2-7	NA
CASSTRLGYEQYF	TRBV7-8	TRBJ2-7	NA
CASSHRDWPYEQYF	TRBV27	TRBJ2-7	NA
CASSRKTGGGNQPQHF	TRBV5-1	TRBJ1-5	TRBD1
CASSFLQGVSYEQYF	TRBV5-1	TRBJ2-7	NA
CASSLGTGLQGETQYF	TRBV13	TRBJ2-5	NA
CSALVLRSGGYSHSYEQYF	TRBV20-1	TRBJ2-7	TRBD2
CASSPDRGPGYTF	TRBV12-3/TRBV12-4	TRBJ1-2	TRBD1
CASSPPGRGGTDTQYF	TRBV18	TRBJ2-3	NA
CASRAWDRTEGTEAFF	TRBV6-1	TRBJ1-1	TRBD1
CAITGTSGDEQFF	TRBV10-3	TRBJ2-1	NA
CARSLVAGESGSGDTQYF	TRBV28	TRBJ2-3	TRBD2
CASGLGGTPSNYGYTF	TRBV5-1	TRBJ1-2	NA
CASRNTGGRRETQYF	TRBV12-3/TRBV12-4	TRBJ2-5	NA
CASSEAANTEAFF	TRBV6-1	TRBJ1-1	NA
CASSQDRQGFQPQHF	TRBV3-1	TRBJ1-5	NA
CASTAGGKDTQYF	TRBV2	TRBJ2-3	TRBD2
CASSLYRGYGYTF	TRBV27	TRBJ1-2	TRBD1
CSAIFALTNYGYTF	TRBV20-1	TRBJ1-2	NA
CASQTGLTDTQYF	TRBV6-2/TRBV6-3	TRBJ2-3	NA
CASKAGDDDGYTF	TRBV28	TRBJ1-2	NA
CASSQDWTSGSSSSYNEQFF	TRBV4-2	TRBJ2-1	TRBD2
CASSFGTGTGTNVLTF	TRBV7-9	TRBJ2-6	TRBD1
CSARVRGVVYEQYF	TRBV20-1	TRBJ2-7	NA
CASSPDRVGDQPQHF	TRBV7-8	TRBJ1-5	TRBD1
CASSQEISSYEQYF	TRBV3-1	TRBJ2-7	NA
CATSSDRAPGELFF	TRBV15	TRBJ2-2	TRBD1
CASSLPTVYEQYF	TRBV11-2	NA	NA
CASIVIRTDTQYF	TRBV2	TRBJ2-3	NA
CSARDGGRMNTEAFF	TRBV20-1	TRBJ1-1	NA
CASSVGLAVYEQFF	TRBV9	TRBJ2-1	TRBD2
CATSEYRGKQPQHF	TRBV24-1	TRBJ1-5	TRBD1
CASSLEADPYEQYF	TRBV5-1	TRBJ2-7	NA
CASSALLRDSLAYEQYF	TRBV28	TRBJ2-7	TRBD1
CASSQRGTTLTDTQYF	TRBV6-5	TRBJ2-3	TRBD2
CAWSATGDGYTF	TRBV30	TRBJ1-2	TRBD1
CASRVTSGRAFRHTDTQYF	TRBV27	TRBJ2-3	TRBD2
CSVLVGAAGTEAFF	TRBV29-1	TRBJ1-1	NA
CASSQTASGQLYRYF	TRBV4-1	TRBJ2-4	NA
CASSLGGQGGVLTF	TRBV7-9	TRBJ2-6	TRBD1
CASSVQLAGAQFF	TRBV27	TRBJ2-1	TRBD2